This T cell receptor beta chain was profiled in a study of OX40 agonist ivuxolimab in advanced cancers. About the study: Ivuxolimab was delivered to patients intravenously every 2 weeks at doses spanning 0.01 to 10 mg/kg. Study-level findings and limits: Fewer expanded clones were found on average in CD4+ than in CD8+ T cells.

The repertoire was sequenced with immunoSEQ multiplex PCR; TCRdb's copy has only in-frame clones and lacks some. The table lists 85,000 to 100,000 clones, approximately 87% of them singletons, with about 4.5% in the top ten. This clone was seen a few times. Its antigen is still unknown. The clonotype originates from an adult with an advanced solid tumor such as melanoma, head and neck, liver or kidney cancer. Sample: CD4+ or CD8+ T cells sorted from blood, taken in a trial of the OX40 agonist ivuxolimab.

The CDR3: CASSLERGTGLYF. In nucleotides, the CDR3 is TGTGCCAGCAGCTTAGAGAGGGGGACAGGGTTGTACTTC. J is TRBJ2-5 and V is TRBV11-2, with 9 bases that match TRBD1. The CDR3 length is 13 residues. The V segment lost 0 bases and the J segment 13 bases; nucleotides outside the gene matches: 6. Per the germline V gene, CDR1 is SGHAT and CDR2 is FQNNGV.